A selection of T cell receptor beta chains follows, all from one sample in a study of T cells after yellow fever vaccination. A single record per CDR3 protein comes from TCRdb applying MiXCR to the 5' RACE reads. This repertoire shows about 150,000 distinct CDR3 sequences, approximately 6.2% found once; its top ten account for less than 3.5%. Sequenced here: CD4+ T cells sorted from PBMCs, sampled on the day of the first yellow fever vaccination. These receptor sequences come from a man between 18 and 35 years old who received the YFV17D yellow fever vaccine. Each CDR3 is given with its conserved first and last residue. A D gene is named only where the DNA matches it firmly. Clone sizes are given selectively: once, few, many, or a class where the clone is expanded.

TGTGCCAGCAGCTTTGTGGGGACCCCACTTGGGACTGAAGCTTTCTTT | CASSFVGTPLGTEAFF | TRBV7-2 | - | - | TRBJ1-1
TGCAGTGCGGGTAAACTAGCGGGGGATCAAGAGACCCAGTACTTC | CSAGKLAGDQETQYF | TRBV20-1 | TRBD2 | - | TRBJ2-5
TGTGCCAGCAGACCCCCCGGGAATCAGCCCCAGCATTTT | CASRPPGNQPQHF | TRBV7-2 | - | few | TRBJ1-5
TGTGCCAGCAGTCAGGAGAGGGGTAGCAATCAGCCCCAGCATTTT | CASSQERGSNQPQHF | TRBV12-3/TRBV12-4 | - | many | TRBJ1-5
TGTGCCAGCTCACCACCGGCAGGGGGGACAGATACGCAGTATTTT | CASSPPAGGTDTQYF | TRBV18 | - | - | TRBJ2-3
TGCAGTGCTAGAGCCACCCGGGAAGGTGAAAAACTGTTTTTT | CSARATREGEKLFF | TRBV20-1 | - | many | TRBJ1-4
TGTGCCAGTAGTCCCAGACAGGGGGCAGGAAGAGATACGCAGTATTTT | CASSPRQGAGRDTQYF | TRBV19 | TRBD1 | many | TRBJ2-3
TGTGCCACCAGTGATTTGCAAGGTCGGCCTGAAGCCGGGGAGCTGTTTTTT | CATSDLQGRPEAGELFF | TRBV24-1 | - | many | TRBJ2-2
TGTGCCAGCAGTTTAAAGTTCGAGACCCAGTACTTC | CASSLKFETQYF | TRBV28 | - | many | TRBJ2-5
TGTGCCAGCAGTCCCGGACACTTACAAGAGACCCAGTACTTC | CASSPGHLQETQYF | TRBV28 | - | - | TRBJ2-5
TGCAGCGTTGTCCGGGTTCAAGAGACCCAGTACTTC | CSVVRVQETQYF | TRBV29-1 | - | - | TRBJ2-5
TGTGCCAGCAGCTCCGGGGGCCGCACAGATACGCAGTATTTT | CASSSGGRTDTQYF | TRBV7-3 | - | - | TRBJ2-3
TGTGCCAGCAGCTTGATAATGGGACCTCAATACGAGCAGTACTTC | CASSLIMGPQYEQYF | TRBV5-5 | - | few | TRBJ2-7
TGTGCCAGCAGTGGGAGACAGTCCCAGCCCCAGCATTTT | CASSGRQSQPQHF | TRBV12-3/TRBV12-4 | - | few | TRBJ1-5
TGTGCCAGCAGTCTGAGAGCCGTTTACGAGCAGTACTTC | CASSLRAVYEQYF | TRBV12-3/TRBV12-4 | - | - | TRBJ2-7
TGTGCCAGCTCACCAGGGCTTTATGACGGTGAGCAGTTCTTC | CASSPGLYDGEQFF | TRBV18 | - | many | TRBJ2-1
TGCAGCGTTGACAGGGTGGGCACTGAAGCTTTCTTT | CSVDRVGTEAFF | TRBV29-1 | - | - | TRBJ1-1
TGTGCCAGCAGCTTGGCAGGTTTCGATGGCTACACCTTC | CASSLAGFDGYTF | TRBV5-5 | - | many | TRBJ1-2
TGCGCCAGCAGCTCAACCGGGACAGGGTTTGACTATGGCTACACCTTC | CASSSTGTGFDYGYTF | TRBV5-1 | TRBD1 | many | TRBJ1-2
TGTGCCAGCAGCTTAGGAAGACAGGGAGCGAAAACTTATGGCTACACCTTC | CASSLGRQGAKTYGYTF | TRBV7-2 | TRBD1 | few | TRBJ1-2
TGTGCCAGCGGACTCACCGGGACAGGGAGTGGGCAGTATTTT | CASGLTGTGSGQYF | TRBV6-1 | TRBD1 | many | TRBJ2-3
TGCAGCGTTGATGAGTATGAGACCCAGTACTTC | CSVDEYETQYF | TRBV29-1 | - | many | TRBJ2-5
TGTGCCACCAGTGATGGGGTGAACGCTTTCTTT | CATSDGVNAFF | TRBV24-1 | - | - | TRBJ1-1
TGTGCCAGCAGTTTAGCACCAGGGGTTCAGTCACCCCTCCACTTT | CASSLAPGVQSPLHF | TRBV12-3/TRBV12-4 | - | - | TRBJ1-6
TGTGCCAGCAGCCAAGAGACCCCTACAGGGGCTGGGGAGACCCAGTACTTC | CASSQETPTGAGETQYF | TRBV3-1 | TRBD1 | many | TRBJ2-5
TGTGCCAGCACCCCGGTATTTCAGGGGGAATACAATGAGCAGTTCTTC | CASTPVFQGEYNEQFF | TRBV6-2/TRBV6-3 | TRBD1 | many | TRBJ2-1
TGTGCCAGCAGCGCACTAGTAACTACCGGGGAGCTGTTTTTT | CASSALVTTGELFF | TRBV7-6 | - | many | TRBJ2-2
TGCGCCAGCAGCTTGGACAGGGCCAACGTCCTGACTTTC | CASSLDRANVLTF | TRBV5-1 | - | many | TRBJ2-6
TGTGCCAGCAGAGGAGGGGACAGGGGGGTTTACAATGAGCAGTTCTTC | CASRGGDRGVYNEQFF | TRBV5-4 | TRBD1 | few | TRBJ2-1
TGTGCCAGCTCAGCTGTTTACGGCAATGAGCAGTTCTTC | CASSAVYGNEQFF | TRBV18 | - | many | TRBJ2-1
TGTGCTAGCAGCTTAGGGACAGGGGGCAATGAGCAGTTCTTC | CASSLGTGGNEQFF | TRBV5-1 | TRBD1 | many | TRBJ2-1
TGCGCCAGCAGCCACGGACTAGCGGGAGGTTTTTACAATGAGCAGTTCTTC | CASSHGLAGGFYNEQFF | TRBV5-1 | TRBD2 | few | TRBJ2-1
TGCGCCAGCAGCGAAACAGGGGGCTATGGCTACACCTTC | CASSETGGYGYTF | TRBV5-1 | TRBD1 | many | TRBJ1-2